These T cell receptor beta chains were read from a single sample in a study of OX40 agonist ivuxolimab in advanced cancers. Profiled with immunoSEQ multiplex PCR; TCRdb holds only in-frame clones, not every one. The table records 150,000 to 190,000 clones, 94% of them present only once. Specimen: CD4+ or CD8+ T cells sorted from blood, collected in a trial of the OX40 agonist ivuxolimab. Source of these receptors: an adult with an advanced solid tumor such as melanoma, head and neck, liver or kidney cancer. Each CDR3 is given with its conserved first and last residue. D genes are given only for firm matches. Rows give clone size only sometimes, using once, few, many, or a class for an expanded clone.

d_call	clone_size	j_call	v_call	cdr3_aa	cdr3_nt
.	.	TRBJ2-3	TRBV9	CASSDARSTDTQYF	TGTGCCAGCAGCGATGCTAGGAGCACAGATACGCAGTATTTT
.	once	TRBJ2-5	TRBV9	CASSRGTGQETQYF	TGTGCCAGCAGTCGGGGGACCGGTCAAGAGACCCAGTACTTC
.	.	TRBJ1-2	TRBV7-9	CASSFNRGYTF	TGTGCCAGCAGCTTCAATCGAGGCTACACCTTC
.	.	TRBJ1-2	TRBV6-1	CASSSGARYGYTF	TGTGCCAGCAGCTCAGGGGCCCGCTATGGCTACACCTTC
.	.	TRBJ2-7	TRBV10-3	CAISGRSEGSYEQYF	TGTGCCATCAGCGGTCGGTCGGAGGGCTCCTACGAGCAGTACTTC
.	.	TRBJ2-7	TRBV6-5	CASSLHRYYEQYF	TGTGCCAGCAGCCTTCATCGATACTACGAGCAGTACTTC
.	.	TRBJ2-7	TRBV28	CASSPPGSYEQYF	TGTGCCAGCAGCCCCCCGGGCTCCTACGAGCAGTACTTC
TRBD1	.	TRBJ1-5	TRBV5-8	CASSTRDRGQPQHF	TGTGCCAGCAGCACCCGGGACAGGGGTCAGCCCCAGCATTTT
.	.	TRBJ2-3	TRBV10-3	CAISADTRLRSTDTQYF	TGTGCCATCAGTGCCGACACTAGACTCCGTAGCACAGATACGCAGTATTTT
.	.	TRBJ1-3	TRBV5-1	CASSLSNTIYF	TGCGCCAGCAGCTTGTCGAACACCATATATTTT
.	.	TRBJ2-3	TRBV2	CASRRKGTSTDTQYF	TGTGCCAGCAGAAGAAAGGGAACAAGCACAGATACGCAGTATTTT
TRBD1	.	TRBJ2-1	TRBV28	CASSFRDRAEFF	TGTGCCAGCAGTTTCCGGGACAGGGCTGAGTTCTTC
TRBD1	.	TRBJ1-3	TRBV6-6	CASTTGGSGNTIYF	TGTGCCAGCACTACAGGGGGCTCTGGAAACACCATATATTTT
.	.	TRBJ2-3	TRBV11-3	CASSPGTATDTQYF	TGTGCCAGCAGCCCTGGGACGGCCACAGATACGCAGTATTTT
TRBD1	.	TRBJ1-4	TRBV2	CASDRGQVTTNEKLFF	TGTGCCAGCGACAGGGGGCAGGTCACAACTAATGAAAAACTGTTTTTT
.	.	TRBJ2-5	TRBV4-3	CASSRRLASETQYF	TGCGCCAGCAGCCGGCGGCTAGCGAGTGAGACCCAGTACTTC
TRBD2	.	TRBJ2-5	TRBV29-1	CSALRARAGGSSETQYF	TGCAGCGCCCTCCGGGCCCGGGCGGGAGGGTCGTCGGAGACCCAGTACTTC
TRBD2	.	TRBJ2-3	TRBV7-2	CASSSTGTSGSSTDTQYF	TGTGCCAGCAGCTCAACCGGGACTAGCGGGTCTAGCACAGATACGCAGTATTTT
.	.	TRBJ1-5	TRBV15	CATSRDGGTSNQPQHF	TGTGCCACCAGCAGAGACGGGGGGACAAGCAATCAGCCCCAGCATTTT
.	.	TRBJ2-2	TRBV7-9	CASSSPRGTANTGELFF	TGTGCCAGCAGCTCCCCGAGGGGGACCGCGAACACCGGGGAGCTGTTTTTT
.	.	TRBJ2-1	TRBV10-3	CAISETISSYNEQFF	TGTGCCATCAGTGAGACAATCAGCTCCTACAATGAGCAGTTCTTC
TRBD2	.	TRBJ2-7	TRBV19	CASSSFPRATSGISAYEQYF	TGTGCCAGTAGTTCCTTCCCGAGGGCGACTAGCGGGATATCCGCCTACGAGCAGTACTTC